This record concerns one TCR beta chain sequence. What it binds is unknown. The table came from immunoSEQ multiplex PCR; TCRdb's copy has only in-frame clones and leaves some out. The sample has 55,000 to 75,000 clones; 85% to 90% are singletons. The sample is drawn from a study of OX40 agonist ivuxolimab in advanced cancers. For the study at large: In this trial design, patients received ivuxolimab intravenously at 0.01 to 10 mg/kg every 2 weeks. Of mixed ages from about 20 to 90 and averaging about 65 years, the group was approximately 84% male. Three patients had partial responses: one hepatocellular carcinoma, two cutaneous melanoma.

General study points: Relative to CD4+, CD8+ T cells held more expanded clones on average.

The clonotype comes from an adult with an advanced solid tumor such as melanoma, head and neck, liver or kidney cancer. The specimen was CD4+ or CD8+ T cells sorted from blood, collected in a trial of the OX40 agonist ivuxolimab.

Here the CDR3 reads CATSRPGGDTQYF. As DNA, the CDR3 is TGTGCCACCAGCAGACCCGGAGGGGATACGCAGTATTTT. The chain uses TRBV15 and TRBJ2-3; weak D call: TRBD2 (6 bases). This CDR3 region has 13 residues. V was shortened by 2 bases and J by 6 bases, with 9 bases between the two germline ends. The germline V gene encodes CDR1 LNHNV and CDR2 YYDKDF (reference sequence).